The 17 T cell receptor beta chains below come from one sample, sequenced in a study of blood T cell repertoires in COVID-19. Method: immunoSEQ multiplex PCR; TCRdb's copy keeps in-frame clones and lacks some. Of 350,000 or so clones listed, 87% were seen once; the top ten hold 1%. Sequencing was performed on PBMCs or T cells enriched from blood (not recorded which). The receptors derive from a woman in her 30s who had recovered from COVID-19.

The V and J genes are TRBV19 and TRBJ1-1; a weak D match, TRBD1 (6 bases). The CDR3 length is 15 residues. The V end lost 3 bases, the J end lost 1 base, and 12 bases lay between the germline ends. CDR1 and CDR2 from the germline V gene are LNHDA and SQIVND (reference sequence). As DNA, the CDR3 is TGTGCCAGTAGTATCGACCCACAGGGGAACACTGAAGCTTTCTTT. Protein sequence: CASSIDPQGNTEAFF.

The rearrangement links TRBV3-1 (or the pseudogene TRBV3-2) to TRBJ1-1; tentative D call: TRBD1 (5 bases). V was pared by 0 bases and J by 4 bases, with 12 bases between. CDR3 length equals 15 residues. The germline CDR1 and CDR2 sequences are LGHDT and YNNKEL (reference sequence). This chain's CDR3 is CASSQDRGVSTEAFF. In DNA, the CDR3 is TGTGCCAGCAGCCAAGATCGGGGGGTCTCCACTGAAGCTTTCTTT.

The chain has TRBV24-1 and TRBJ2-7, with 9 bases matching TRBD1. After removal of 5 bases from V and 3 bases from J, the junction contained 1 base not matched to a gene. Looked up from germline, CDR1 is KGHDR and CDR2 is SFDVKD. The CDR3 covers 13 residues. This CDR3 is CATSVTGGYEQYF. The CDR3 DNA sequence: TGTGCCACCAGTGTGACAGGGGGCTACGAGCAGTACTTC.

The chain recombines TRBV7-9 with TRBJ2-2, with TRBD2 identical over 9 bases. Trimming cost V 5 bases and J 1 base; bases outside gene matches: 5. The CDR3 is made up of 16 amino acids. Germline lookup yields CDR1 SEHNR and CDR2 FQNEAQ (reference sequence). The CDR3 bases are TGTGCCAGCAGCCCCAGGCGGGGGGGGAACACCGGGGAGCTGTTTTTT. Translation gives CASSPRRGGNTGELFF.

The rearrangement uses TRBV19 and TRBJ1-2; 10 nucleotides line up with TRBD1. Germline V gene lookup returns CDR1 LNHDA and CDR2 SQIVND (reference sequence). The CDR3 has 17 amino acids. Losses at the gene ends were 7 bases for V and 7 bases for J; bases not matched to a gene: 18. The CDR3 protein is CASTSIHRDRGFFGYTF. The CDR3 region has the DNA TGTGCCAGTACCTCCATCCACCGGGACAGGGGTTTTTTTGGCTACACCTTC.

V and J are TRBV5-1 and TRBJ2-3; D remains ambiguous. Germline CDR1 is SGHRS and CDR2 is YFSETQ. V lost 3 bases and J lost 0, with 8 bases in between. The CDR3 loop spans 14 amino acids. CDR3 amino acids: CASSYRQSTDTQYF. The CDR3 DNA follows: TGCGCCAGCAGCTACCGTCAGAGCACAGATACGCAGTATTTT.

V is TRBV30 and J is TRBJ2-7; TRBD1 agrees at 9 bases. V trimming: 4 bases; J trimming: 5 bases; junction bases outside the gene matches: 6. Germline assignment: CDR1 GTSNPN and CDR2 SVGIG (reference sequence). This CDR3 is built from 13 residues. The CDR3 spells CAWTPGQGNEQYF. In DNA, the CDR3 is TGTGCCTGGACTCCGGGACAGGGCAACGAGCAGTACTTC. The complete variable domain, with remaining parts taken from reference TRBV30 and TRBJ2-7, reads SQTIHQWPATLVQPVGSPLSLECTVEGTSNPNLYWYRQAAGRGLQLLFYSVGIGQISSEVPQNLSASRPQDRQFILSSKKLLLSDSGFYLCAWTPGQGNEQYFGPGTRLTVT.

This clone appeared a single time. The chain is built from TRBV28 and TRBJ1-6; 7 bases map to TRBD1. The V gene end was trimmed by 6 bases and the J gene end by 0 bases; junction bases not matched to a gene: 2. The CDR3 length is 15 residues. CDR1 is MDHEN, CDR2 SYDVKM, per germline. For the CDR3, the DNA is TGTGCCAGCAGGGGACAGAGCTCCTATAATTCACCCCTCCACTTT. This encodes CASRGQSSYNSPLHF.

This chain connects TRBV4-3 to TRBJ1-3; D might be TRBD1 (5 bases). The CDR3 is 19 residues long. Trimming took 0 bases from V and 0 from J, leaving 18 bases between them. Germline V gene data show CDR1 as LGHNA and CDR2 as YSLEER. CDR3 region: CASSQDVTGSAFSGNTIYF. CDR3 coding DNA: TGCGCCAGCAGCCAAGATGTTACAGGATCTGCTTTCTCTGGAAACACCATATATTTT.

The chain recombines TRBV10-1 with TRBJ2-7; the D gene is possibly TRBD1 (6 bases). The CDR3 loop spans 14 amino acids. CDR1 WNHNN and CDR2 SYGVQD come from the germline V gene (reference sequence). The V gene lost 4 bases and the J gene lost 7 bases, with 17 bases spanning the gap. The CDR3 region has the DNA TGCGCCAGCAGTGGGGGTGCAGGGGTGATTGAGCAGTACTTC. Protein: CASSGGAGVIEQYF.

The CDR3 DNA follows: TGTGCCAGCAGCTCAGCGGGGGCCGCCTACAATGAGCAGTTCTTC. It translates to CASSSAGAAYNEQFF. The chain recombines TRBV3-1 (or the pseudogene TRBV3-2) with TRBJ2-1; 8 nucleotides align to TRBD2. The CDR3 sequence is 15 residues long. The germline V gene encodes CDR1 LGHDT and CDR2 YNNKEL (reference sequence). With 5 bases clipped from V and 2 bases from J, the junction kept 5 bases outside the gene matches.

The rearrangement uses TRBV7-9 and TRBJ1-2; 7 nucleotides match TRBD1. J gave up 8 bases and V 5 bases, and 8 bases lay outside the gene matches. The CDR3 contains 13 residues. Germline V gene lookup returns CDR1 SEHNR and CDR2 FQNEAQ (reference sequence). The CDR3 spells CASSPQGGWGYTF. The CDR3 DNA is TGTGCCAGCAGCCCCCAAGGGGGCTGGGGCTACACCTTC. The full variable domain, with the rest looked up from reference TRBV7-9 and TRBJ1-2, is DTGVSQNPRHKITKRGQNVTFRCDPISEHNRLYWYRQTLGQGPEFLTYFQNEAQLEKSRLLSDRFSAERPKGSFSTLEIQRTEQGDSAMYLCASSPQGGWGYTFGSGTRLTVV.

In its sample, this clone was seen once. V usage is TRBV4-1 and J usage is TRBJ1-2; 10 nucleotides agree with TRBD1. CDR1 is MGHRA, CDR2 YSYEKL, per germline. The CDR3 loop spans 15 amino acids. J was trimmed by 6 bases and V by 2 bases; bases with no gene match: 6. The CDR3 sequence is CASSQTLGTGDGYTF. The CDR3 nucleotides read TGCGCCAGCAGCCAAACTTTGGGGACAGGGGATGGCTACACCTTC.

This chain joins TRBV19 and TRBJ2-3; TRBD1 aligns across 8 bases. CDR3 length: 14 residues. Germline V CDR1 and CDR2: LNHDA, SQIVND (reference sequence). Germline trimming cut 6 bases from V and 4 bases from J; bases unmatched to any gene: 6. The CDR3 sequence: CASSAQGGADTQYF. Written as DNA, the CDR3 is TGTGCCAGTAGCGCACAGGGGGGCGCAGATACGCAGTATTTT.

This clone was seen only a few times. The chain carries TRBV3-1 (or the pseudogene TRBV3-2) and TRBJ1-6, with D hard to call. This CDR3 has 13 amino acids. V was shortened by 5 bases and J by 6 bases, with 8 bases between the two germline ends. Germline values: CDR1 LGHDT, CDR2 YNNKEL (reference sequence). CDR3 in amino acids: CASSYRSNSPLHF. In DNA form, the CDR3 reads TGTGCCAGCAGCTATCGTTCTAATTCACCCCTCCACTTT.

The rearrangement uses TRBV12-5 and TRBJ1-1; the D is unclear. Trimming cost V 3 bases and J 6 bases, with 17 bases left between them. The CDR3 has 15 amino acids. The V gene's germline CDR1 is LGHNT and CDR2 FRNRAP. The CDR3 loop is CASGFSFGEAAEAFF. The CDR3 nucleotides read TGTGCTAGTGGTTTCAGCTTCGGGGAAGCTGCTGAAGCTTTCTTT.

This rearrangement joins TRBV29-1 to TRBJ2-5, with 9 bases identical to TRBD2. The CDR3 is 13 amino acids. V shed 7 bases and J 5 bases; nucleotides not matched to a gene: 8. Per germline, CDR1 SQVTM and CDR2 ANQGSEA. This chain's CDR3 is CSDLTSGGETQYF. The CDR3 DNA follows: TGCAGCGACCTGACTAGCGGCGGGGAGACCCAGTACTTC. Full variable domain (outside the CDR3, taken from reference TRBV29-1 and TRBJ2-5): SAVISQKPSRDICQRGTSLTIQCQVDSQVTMMFWYRQQPGQSLTLIATANQGSEATYESGFVIDKFPISRPNLTFSTLTVSNMSPEDSSIYLCSDLTSGGETQYFGPGTRLLVL.